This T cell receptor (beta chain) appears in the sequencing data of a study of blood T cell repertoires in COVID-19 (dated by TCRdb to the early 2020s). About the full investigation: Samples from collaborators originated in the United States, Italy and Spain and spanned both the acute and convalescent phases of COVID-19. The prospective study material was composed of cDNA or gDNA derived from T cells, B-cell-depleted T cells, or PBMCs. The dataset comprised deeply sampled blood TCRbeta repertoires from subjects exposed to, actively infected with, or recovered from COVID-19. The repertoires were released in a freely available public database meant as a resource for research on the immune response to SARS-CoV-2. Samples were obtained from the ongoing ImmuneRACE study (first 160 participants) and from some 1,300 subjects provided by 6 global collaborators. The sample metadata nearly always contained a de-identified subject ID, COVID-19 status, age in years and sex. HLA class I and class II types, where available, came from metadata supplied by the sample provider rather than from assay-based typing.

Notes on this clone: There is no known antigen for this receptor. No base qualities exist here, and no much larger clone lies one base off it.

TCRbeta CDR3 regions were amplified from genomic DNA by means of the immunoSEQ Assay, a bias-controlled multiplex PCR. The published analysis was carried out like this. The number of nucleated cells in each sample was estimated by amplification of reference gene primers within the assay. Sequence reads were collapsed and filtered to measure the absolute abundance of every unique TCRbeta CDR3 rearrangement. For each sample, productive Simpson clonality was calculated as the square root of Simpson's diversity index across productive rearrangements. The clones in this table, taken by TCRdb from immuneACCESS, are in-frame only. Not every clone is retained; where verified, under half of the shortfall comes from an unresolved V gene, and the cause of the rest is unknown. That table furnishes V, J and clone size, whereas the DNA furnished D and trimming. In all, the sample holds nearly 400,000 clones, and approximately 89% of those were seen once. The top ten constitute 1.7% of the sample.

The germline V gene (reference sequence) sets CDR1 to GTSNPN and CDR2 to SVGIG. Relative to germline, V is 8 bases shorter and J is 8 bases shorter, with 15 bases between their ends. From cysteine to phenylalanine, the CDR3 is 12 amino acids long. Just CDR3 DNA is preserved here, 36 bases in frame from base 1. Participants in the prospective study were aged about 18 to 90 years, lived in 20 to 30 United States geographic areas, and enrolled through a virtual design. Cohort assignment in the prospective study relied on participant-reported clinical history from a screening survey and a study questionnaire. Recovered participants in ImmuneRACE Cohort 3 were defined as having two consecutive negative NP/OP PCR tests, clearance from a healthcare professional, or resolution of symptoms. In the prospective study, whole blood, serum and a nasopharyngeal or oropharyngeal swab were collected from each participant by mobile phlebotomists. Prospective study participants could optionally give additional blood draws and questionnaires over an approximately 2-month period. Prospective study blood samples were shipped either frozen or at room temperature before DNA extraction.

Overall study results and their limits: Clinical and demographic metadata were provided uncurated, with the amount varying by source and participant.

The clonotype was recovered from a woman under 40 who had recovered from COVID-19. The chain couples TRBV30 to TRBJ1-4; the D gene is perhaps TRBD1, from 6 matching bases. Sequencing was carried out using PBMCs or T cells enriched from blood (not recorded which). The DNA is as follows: TGTGCCGGAGATGCAGGGGACGAAAAACTGTTTTTT. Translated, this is CAGDAGDEKLFF.